Presented here are 8 T cell receptor beta chains from one specimen sequenced in a study of blood T cell repertoires in COVID-19. Measured with immunoSEQ multiplex PCR; TCRdb has only the in-frame clones, and not every one. This sample yields about 230,000 clones, of which approximately 80% are seen a single time; around 30% belongs to the top ten. The sequencing input was peripheral blood. These receptors were collected from a man between 40 and 49 years old with acute or convalescent COVID-19.

The rearrangement uses TRBV5-1 and TRBJ2-3, with D possibly matching TRBD1 (6 bases). The germline V gene has CDR1 SGHRS and CDR2 YFSETQ. The germline V and J ends were trimmed by 4 bases and 2 bases, with 17 bases remaining between them. CDR3 size: 16 residues. DNA for the CDR3: TGCGCCAGCAGCCCGGCAGGGGAGACCCACACAGATACGCAGTATTTT. As protein: CASSPAGETHTDTQYF.

The chain employs TRBV7-9 and TRBJ1-4, with 8 bases aligning to TRBD1. V shed 5 bases, J shed 0 bases, and the junction held 14 bases outside the gene matches. The germline V gene has CDR1 SEHNR and CDR2 FQNEAQ (reference sequence). The CDR3 sequence is 19 residues long. The CDR3 nucleotides are TGTGCCAGCAGCCCGGACAGGGAAATTACCGATGCAACTAATGAAAAACTGTTTTTT. It codes for CASSPDREITDATNEKLFF.

Only a few counts were recorded for this clone. The genes are TRBV3-1 (or the pseudogene TRBV3-2) and TRBJ2-7; perhaps TRBD1 as D (5 bases). The germline gives CDR1 LGHDT, CDR2 YNNKEL (reference sequence). Trimming took 4 bases from V and 1 from J, leaving 8 bases between them. CDR3 length: 13 residues. CDR3 region: CASSPPGSYEQYF. In nucleotides, the CDR3 is TGTGCCAGCAGCCCCCCAGGGTCCTACGAGCAGTACTTC.

This chain connects TRBV18 to TRBJ2-1, with 9 positions matching TRBD1. The CDR3 has 16 amino acids. CDR1 and CDR2 from the germline V gene are KGHSH and LQKENI. J gave up 8 bases and V 2 bases, and 10 bases lay outside the gene matches. The CDR3 region has the DNA TGTGCCAGCTCACCATATTACGGACAGGGGAACGATGAGCAGTTCTTC. Protein: CASSPYYGQGNDEQFF.

The gene calls are TRBV10-2 and TRBJ1-1; 9 bases are shared with TRBD1. The germline V gene has CDR1 WSHSY and CDR2 SAAADI. The J segment lost 6 bases and the V segment lost 5 bases, leaving 4 bases of the junction unmatched. The CDR3 covers 13 residues. CDR3 protein: CASSWGQGSEAFF. The CDR3 coding sequence is TGCGCCAGCAGTTGGGGACAGGGTTCTGAAGCTTTCTTT.

The V and J genes are TRBV19 and TRBJ2-7, with D unresolved. Germline V gene sequence: CDR1 LNHDA, CDR2 SQIVND (reference sequence). V gave up 6 bases and J gave up 7 bases, with 16 bases separating them. This CDR3 is built from 13 residues. The CDR3 DNA reads as TGTGCCAGTAGCAGCTGGAGAGAATGGGAGCAGTACTTC. Amino acid sequence: CASSSWREWEQYF.

V is TRBV9 and J is TRBJ1-3; no clear D. Trimming shortened V by 0 bases and J by 4 bases, and 11 bases separated the two germline ends. Germline CDR1 SGDLS, CDR2 YYNGEE. The CDR3 totals 15 residues. The CDR3 here is CASSVEWELGNTIYF. CDR3 in DNA: TGTGCCAGCAGCGTAGAGTGGGAGCTCGGAAACACCATATATTTT.

CDR3 region: CASSLFRGGLNQPQHF. CDR3 nucleotides: TGTGCCAGCAGCCTCTTTCGGGGGGGACTCAATCAGCCCCAGCATTTT. J is TRBJ1-5 and V is TRBV7-9; tentative D call: TRBD1 (5 bases). The CDR3 has 16 amino acids. Germline V lookup: CDR1 SEHNR, CDR2 FQNEAQ (reference sequence). V was pared by 5 bases and J by 3 bases, with 17 bases between.